The rows below give T cell receptor beta chains drawn from one sample of a study of blood T cell repertoires in COVID-19. The data were produced by immunoSEQ multiplex PCR, yet TCRdb's version contains in-frame clones alone and is incomplete. This table has around 100,000 clones, around 85% appearing once. The source material was peripheral blood. Receptor source: a man in his fifties or sixties with active or convalescent COVID-19. Both conserved end residues are part of each CDR3. Fields, in order: D gene, J gene, clone size, V gene, CDR3 protein, CDR3 DNA. A D gene is named only where the DNA matches it firmly. The listing skips clone size in some rows; elsewhere it reads once, few, many or a size class.

>TRBD2|TRBJ2-2|-|TRBV5-1
CASGQGLAGINTGELFF
TGCGCCAGCGGGCAGGGACTAGCGGGAATCAACACCGGGGAGCTGTTTTTT
>TRBD2|TRBJ2-1|-|TRBV6-6
CASSLAGGNEQFF
TGTGCCAGCTCACTAGCGGGAGGCAATGAGCAGTTCTTC
>TRBD2|TRBJ2-6|-|TRBV5-6
CASSIRLAGAGANVLTF
TGTGCCAGCAGCATCCGACTAGCGGGGGCTGGGGCCAACGTCCTGACTTTC
>-|TRBJ2-6|-|TRBV5-1
CASSLAMTAGANVLTF
TGCGCCAGCAGCTTGGCCATGACAGCTGGGGCCAACGTCCTGACTTTC
>-|TRBJ2-3|-|TRBV6-5
CASSVGDSDTQYF
TGTGCCAGCAGCGTCGGGGATTCAGATACGCAGTATTTT
>-|TRBJ1-1|-|TRBV30
CAWAPRGGVTEAFF
TGTGCCTGGGCTCCAAGGGGCGGGGTCACTGAAGCTTTCTTT
>-|TRBJ1-4|-|TRBV28
CASSLVTGVEKLFF
TGTGCCAGCAGTTTAGTGACAGGCGTAGAAAAACTGTTTTTT
>TRBD1|TRBJ2-6|-|TRBV14
CASSPRQGISGANVLTF
TGTGCCAGCAGCCCGAGACAGGGAATCTCTGGGGCCAACGTCCTGACTTTC
>TRBD1|TRBJ2-2|-|TRBV5-1
CASSPTGGHTGELFF
TGCGCCAGCAGCCCAACAGGGGGCCACACCGGGGAGCTGTTTTTT
>TRBD1|TRBJ1-1|-|TRBV5-8
CASSRPRGDTEAFF
TGTGCCAGCAGCCGGCCCAGGGGGGACACTGAAGCTTTCTTT
>-|TRBJ1-4|-|TRBV6-5
CASRPPAGGEKLFF
TGTGCCAGCAGGCCTCCGGCAGGAGGGGAAAAACTGTTTTTT
>TRBD1|TRBJ2-3|-|TRBV14
CASSHISGTAVYTQYF
TGTGCCAGCAGCCATATCTCCGGGACAGCGGTGTATACGCAGTATTTT
>-|TRBJ1-3|-|TRBV9
CASSNRDTLNTIYF
TGTGCCAGCAGCAACCGGGACACGCTAAACACCATATATTTT
>TRBD1|TRBJ2-5|-|TRBV2
CASSDGQGAEETQYF
TGTGCCAGCAGTGATGGGCAGGGGGCTGAAGAGACCCAGTACTTC
>-|TRBJ2-5|-|TRBV6-5
CAGYGSGETQYF
TGTGCCGGGTACGGAAGCGGGGAGACCCAGTACTTC
>TRBD1|TRBJ1-6|-|TRBV9
CASSVAGTENSPLHF
TGTGCCAGCAGCGTAGCCGGGACAGAGAATTCACCCCTCCACTTT
>-|TRBJ1-6|-|TRBV9
CASSVDQGSNSPLHF
TGTGCCAGCAGCGTAGATCAGGGTAGCAATTCACCCCTCCACTTT
>TRBD1|TRBJ2-4|few|TRBV15
CATSRDRQGRNIQYF
TGTGCCACCAGCAGAGACCGACAGGGAAGAAACATTCAGTACTTC
>-|TRBJ1-2|-|TRBV11-2
CASSLGTANYGYTF
TGTGCCAGCAGCTTAGGGACAGCTAACTATGGCTACACCTTC
>-|TRBJ1-5|-|TRBV2
CASSAGTLWAF
TGTGCCAGCAGTGCCGGGACACTTTGGGCATTT
>TRBD2|TRBJ2-3|-|TRBV27
CASSLSMTSGEVLDTQYF
TGTGCCAGCAGTTTATCTATGACTAGCGGGGAGGTACTAGATACGCAGTATTTT
>-|TRBJ1-1|once|TRBV5-1
CASSFVPAGNTEAFF
TGCGCCAGCAGCTTTGTTCCGGCAGGGAACACTGAAGCTTTCTTT
>TRBD1|TRBJ1-2|-|TRBV5-4
CASSPEGTVYTF
TGTGCCAGCAGCCCGGAAGGGACAGTCTACACCTTC
>TRBD2|TRBJ2-1|-|TRBV24-1
CATRKERESYNEQFF
TGTGCCACCCGCAAGGAGCGGGAGTCCTACAATGAGCAGTTCTTC
>-|TRBJ2-1|-|TRBV6-2/TRBV6-3
CASSLVGEQFF
TGTGCCAGCAGTCTGGTCGGGGAGCAGTTCTTC
>-|TRBJ1-5|-|TRBV7-9
CASSSVEGTVNSNQPQHF
TGTGCCAGCAGCTCAGTGGAGGGGACGGTTAATAGCAATCAGCCCCAGCATTTT
>-|TRBJ2-7|few|TRBV11-2
CASSFDRQTPYEQYF
TGTGCCAGCAGCTTCGATCGACAGACCCCCTACGAGCAGTACTTC
>-|TRBJ2-7|-|TRBV2
CASIPEDYEQYF
TGTGCCAGCATCCCCGAGGACTACGAGCAGTACTTC
>-|TRBJ1-4|-|TRBV9
CASSVGGSNEKLFF
TGTGCCAGCAGCGTGGGGGGGTCTAATGAAAAACTGTTTTTT
>TRBD2|TRBJ2-5|-|TRBV5-1
CASSTVPSGRAGETQYF
TGCGCCAGCAGCACCGTCCCTAGCGGGAGGGCCGGGGAGACCCAGTACTTC
>-|TRBJ2-3|-|TRBV9
CASSVAFTDTQYF
TGTGCCAGCAGCGTAGCGTTCACAGATACGCAGTATTTT
>-|TRBJ1-1|-|TRBV7-9
CASSLVGRGNTEAFF
TGTGCCAGCAGCTTAGTGGGCAGGGGCAACACTGAAGCTTTCTTT
>-|TRBJ1-1|-|TRBV12-5
CASGLTGSSTEAFF
TGTGCTAGTGGTTTAACCGGGTCGAGTACTGAAGCTTTCTTT
>-|TRBJ1-4|-|TRBV3-1/TRBV3-2
CASSQDSERINEKLFF
TGTGCCAGCAGCCAAGATTCAGAGAGGATCAATGAAAAACTGTTTTTT
>TRBD2|TRBJ2-5|once|TRBV11-2
CASSSRGLAEQTQYF
TGTGCCAGCAGCTCCCGGGGACTAGCGGAACAGACCCAGTACTTC
>-|TRBJ1-4|-|TRBV15
CATSRVVSEKLFF
TGTGCCACCAGCAGAGTGGTTAGTGAAAAACTGTTTTTT
>-|TRBJ1-2|-|TRBV2
CASSEDLGYTF
TGTGCCAGCAGTGAAGATCTGGGCTACACCTTC
>TRBD1|TRBJ2-7|-|TRBV5-6
CASSLWTGSYEQYF
TGTGCCAGCTCCCTATGGACAGGATCCTACGAGCAGTACTTC
>-|TRBJ2-7|-|TRBV3-1/TRBV3-2
CASSPRQAGLEQYF
TGTGCCAGCAGCCCCAGACAAGCCGGTCTCGAGCAGTACTTC
>TRBD1|TRBJ1-2|-|TRBV6-5
CASSLRGTDGYTF
TGTGCCAGCAGTCTCAGGGGGACAGATGGCTACACCTTC
>TRBD1|TRBJ1-1|-|TRBV6-5
CASSPDRGQTEAFF
TGTGCCAGCAGTCCGGACAGGGGGCAAACTGAAGCTTTCTTT
>-|TRBJ2-7|-|TRBV7-9
CASSSDTQFWQYF
TGTGCCAGCAGCTCAGACACCCAATTTTGGCAGTACTTC
>-|TRBJ1-2|-|TRBV2
CASSNRANYGYTF
TGTGCCAGCAGTAACAGGGCTAACTATGGCTACACCTTC
>TRBD1|TRBJ1-5|-|TRBV6-5
CASSWTGDNQPQHF
TGTGCCAGCAGTTGGACAGGCGACAATCAGCCCCAGCATTTT
>-|TRBJ1-5|-|TRBV6-6
CASSFRNQPQHF
TGTGCCAGCAGTTTTCGGAATCAGCCCCAGCATTTT
>-|TRBJ2-2|-|TRBV28
CASTPVGSGELFF
TGTGCCAGCACCCCGGTAGGGAGTGGGGAGCTGTTTTTT
>-|TRBJ1-3|-|TRBV3-1/TRBV3-2
CASSPHGSGNTIYF
TGTGCCAGCAGCCCCCACGGCTCTGGAAACACCATATATTTT
>-|TRBJ1-5|-|TRBV18
CASSPLGRSHSNQPQHF
TGTGCCAGCTCACCACTGGGCAGATCGCATAGCAATCAGCCCCAGCATTTT